A selection of T cell receptor beta chains follows, all from one sample in a study of blood T cell repertoires in COVID-19. Clones were sequenced by immunoSEQ multiplex PCR, and TCRdb holds only the in-frame ones, with some missing. The sample holds around 150,000 clones, approximately 80% seen once. Sequenced sample: peripheral blood. These receptors were taken from a man between 65 and 85 years old with acute or convalescent COVID-19. CDR3s include the opening cysteine and the closing phenylalanine or tryptophan.

v_gene | len | CDR3aa
TRBV25-1 | 15 | CASSGGQGNYNEQFF
TRBV3-1/TRBV3-2 | 15 | CASSRLLDSIYEQYF
TRBV6-5 | 16 | CASSYSSSAGHEKLFF
TRBV10-3 | 8 | CAIRGGGF
TRBV23-1 | 18 | CASSQSVELAGGTGELFF
TRBV5-1 | 15 | CASSPRTGVGNTIYF
TRBV25-1 | 13 | CASTSDSGNTIYF
TRBV27 | 13 | CASSPRGRQPQHF
TRBV3-1/TRBV3-2 | 13 | CASSQGQGYEAFF
TRBV28 | 13 | CASSSQGIHEQYF
TRBV18 | 16 | CASSPTNRGGANGYTF
TRBV2 | 15 | CASSLRQGSHYGYTF
TRBV5-1 | 15 | CASSPDRSNTGELFF
TRBV15 | 19 | CATSGRGQGARARSDTQYF
TRBV5-1 | 14 | CASRERGTTDTQYF
TRBV11-2 | 17 | CASSPWGQGLMNTEAFF
TRBV5-4 | 17 | CASSLGLAGAGQETQYF
TRBV28 | 19 | CASSSAAAGTGILNEKLFF
TRBV3-1/TRBV3-2 | 15 | CASSHRQGSNQPQHF
TRBV14 | 15 | CASSQRWAANTEAFF
TRBV6-1 | 18 | CASREIRGRQGSTDTQYF
TRBV19 | 15 | CASSAQVDPNTEAFF
TRBV28 | 14 | CASSLGQGTYEQYF
TRBV5-1 | 14 | CASSLLPGNYGYTF